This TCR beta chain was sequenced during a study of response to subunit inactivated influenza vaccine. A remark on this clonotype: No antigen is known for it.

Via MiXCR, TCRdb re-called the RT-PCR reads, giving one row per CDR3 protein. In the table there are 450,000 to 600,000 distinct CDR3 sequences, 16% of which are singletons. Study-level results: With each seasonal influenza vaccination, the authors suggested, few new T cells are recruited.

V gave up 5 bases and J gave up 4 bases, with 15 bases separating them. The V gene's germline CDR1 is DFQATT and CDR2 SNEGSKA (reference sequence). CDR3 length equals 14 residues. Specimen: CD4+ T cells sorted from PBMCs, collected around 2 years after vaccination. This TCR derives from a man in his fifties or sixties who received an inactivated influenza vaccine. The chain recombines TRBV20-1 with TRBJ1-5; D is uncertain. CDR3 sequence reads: CSAVNRAGNQPQHF. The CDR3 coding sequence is TGCAGTGCTGTAAACCGGGCTGGGAATCAGCCCCAGCATTTT.